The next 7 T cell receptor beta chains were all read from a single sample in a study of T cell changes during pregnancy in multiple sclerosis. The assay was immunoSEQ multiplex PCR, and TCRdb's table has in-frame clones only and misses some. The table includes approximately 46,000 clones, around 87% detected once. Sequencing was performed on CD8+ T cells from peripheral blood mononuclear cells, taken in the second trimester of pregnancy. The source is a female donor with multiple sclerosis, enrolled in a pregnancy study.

The DNA of the CDR3 is TGTGCCAGCAGCTCCGGCGGTCTAAACTTAATCAATGAGCAGTTCTTC. Its translation: CASSSGGLNLINEQFF. V is TRBV11-1 and J is TRBJ2-1; no reliable D call. The CDR3 spans 16 residues. Trimming shortened V by 4 bases and J by 6 bases, and 19 bases separated the two germline ends. Germline V gene sequence: CDR1 SGHAT, CDR2 FQDESV (reference sequence).

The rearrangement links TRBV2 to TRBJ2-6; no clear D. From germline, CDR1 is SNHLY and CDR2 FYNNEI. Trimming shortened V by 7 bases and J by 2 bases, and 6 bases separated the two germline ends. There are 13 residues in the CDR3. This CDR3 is CASILAGANVLTF. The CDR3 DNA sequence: TGTGCCAGCATTCTCGCTGGGGCCAACGTCCTGACTTTC.

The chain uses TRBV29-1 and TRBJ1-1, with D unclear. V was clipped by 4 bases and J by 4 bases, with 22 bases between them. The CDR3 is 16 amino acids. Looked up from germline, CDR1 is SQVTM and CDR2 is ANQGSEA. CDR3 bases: TGCAGCGTTGTCCTGGGTCTTTCGGGAAAGAGCACTGAAGCTTTCTTT. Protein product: CSVVLGLSGKSTEAFF.

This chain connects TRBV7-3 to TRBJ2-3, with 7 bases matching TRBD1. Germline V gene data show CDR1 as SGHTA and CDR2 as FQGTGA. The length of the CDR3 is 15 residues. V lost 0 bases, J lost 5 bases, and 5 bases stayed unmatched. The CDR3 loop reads CASSLTGGRQDTQYF. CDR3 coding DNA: TGTGCCAGCAGCTTAACAGGGGGCAGACAAGATACGCAGTATTTT. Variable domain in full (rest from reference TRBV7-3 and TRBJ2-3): GAGVSQTPSNKVTEKGKYVELRCDPISGHTALYWYRQSLGQGPEFLIYFQGTGAADDSGLPNDRFFAVRPEGSVSTLKIQRTERGDSAVYLCASSLTGGRQDTQYFGPGTRLTVL.

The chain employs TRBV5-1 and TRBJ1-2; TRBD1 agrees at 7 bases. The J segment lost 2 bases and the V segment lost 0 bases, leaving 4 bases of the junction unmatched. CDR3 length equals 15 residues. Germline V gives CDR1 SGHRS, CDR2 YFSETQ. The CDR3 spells CASSLDGGGNYGYTF. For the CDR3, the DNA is TGCGCCAGCAGCTTGGACGGAGGGGGCAACTATGGCTACACCTTC.

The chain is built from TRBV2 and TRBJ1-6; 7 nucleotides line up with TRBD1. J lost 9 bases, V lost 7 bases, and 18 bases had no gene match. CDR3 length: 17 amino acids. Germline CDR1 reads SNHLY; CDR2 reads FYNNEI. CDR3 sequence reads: CASKARWLGTASSPLHF. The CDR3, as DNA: TGTGCCAGCAAAGCACGATGGCTCGGGACAGCATCTTCACCCCTCCACTTT.

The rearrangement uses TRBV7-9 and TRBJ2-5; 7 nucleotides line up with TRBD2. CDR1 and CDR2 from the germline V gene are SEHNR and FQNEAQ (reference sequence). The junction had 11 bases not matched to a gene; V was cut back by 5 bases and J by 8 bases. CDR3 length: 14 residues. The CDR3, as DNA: TGTGCCAGCAGCGAGACGGACCCGGGGGGAACCCAGTACTTC. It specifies CASSETDPGGTQYF.